This entry lists 14 T cell receptor beta chains sequenced from one sample in a study of T cells in tumors after PD-1 blockade. The assay was immunoSEQ multiplex PCR, and TCRdb's table has in-frame clones only and misses some. The repertoire includes roughly 15,000 clones, almost 85% of them detected once, and roughly 20% sits in the top ten. The starting material was PBMCs, obtained after anti-PD-1 treatment. The source of these receptors is a human donor with basal cell carcinoma.

CDR3 DNA: TGTGCCAGCAGCCAAGAGAAGGGGCCCTACGAGCAGTACTTC. Protein sequence: CASSQEKGPYEQYF. The chain uses TRBV4-2 and TRBJ2-7; D perhaps matches TRBD1 (5 bases). The CDR3 loop spans 14 amino acids. The germline gives CDR1 LGHNA, CDR2 YNFKEQ. Trimming took off 0 bases at V and 2 bases at J, with 8 bases between the two ends.

The gene calls are TRBV6-2 or TRBV6-3 and TRBJ2-7; a weak D match, TRBD2 (5 bases). Germline V gene sequence: CDR1 MNHEY, CDR2 SVGEGT. V shed 2 bases and J shed 5 bases, with 13 bases lying between them. CDR3 length equals 14 residues. The DNA of the CDR3 is TGTGCCAGCAGTTACGAGCGGTCGAGGGACGAGCAGTACTTC. Its protein is CASSYERSRDEQYF.

J is TRBJ1-5 and V is TRBV2; D uncertain. CDR1 is SNHLY, CDR2 FYNNEI, per germline. V lost 3 bases and J lost 11, with 14 bases in between. The CDR3 loop spans 13 amino acids. CDR3 protein: CASSDNRDGTQHF. The CDR3, as DNA: TGTGCCAGCAGTGATAATCGTGACGGGACCCAGCATTTT.

This chain joins TRBV19 and TRBJ2-1; 8 bases agree with TRBD1. This CDR3 is 19 amino acids long. The junction had 12 bases not matched to a gene; V was cut back by 0 bases and J by 2 bases. Germline V lookup: CDR1 LNHDA, CDR2 SQIVND (reference sequence). The CDR3 here is CASSIDLGGTGGPYNEQFF. The CDR3 DNA reads TGTGCCAGTAGTATAGATCTTGGGGGAACAGGGGGACCCTACAATGAGCAGTTCTTC. The variable domain in full, completed from reference TRBV19 and TRBJ2-1, reads DGGITQSPKYLFRKEGQNVTLSCEQNLNHDAMYWYRQDPGQGLRLIYYSQIVNDFQKGDIAEGYSVSREKKESFPLTVTSAQKNPTAFYLCASSIDLGGTGGPYNEQFFGPGTRLTVL.

The chain links TRBV2 to TRBJ2-1, with TRBD2 as a possible D gene (6 bases). Germline lookup yields CDR1 SNHLY and CDR2 FYNNEI. The CDR3 loop spans 14 amino acids. Trimming removed 8 bases from V and 1 base from J, with 12 bases in between. The CDR3 nucleotides read TGTGCCAGCTCTAAGCGGGTGTCCTACAATGAGCAGTTCTTC. Its protein is CASSKRVSYNEQFF.

V usage is TRBV7-9 and J usage is TRBJ2-7; TRBD1 or TRBD2 may be the D gene (6 bases each). Trimming removed 5 bases at V and 0 bases at J, with 20 bases between. CDR3 length: 17 residues. The V gene's germline CDR1 is SEHNR and CDR2 FQNEAQ (reference sequence). CDR3 sequence reads: CASSPSRGRFSSYEQYF. DNA for the CDR3: TGTGCCAGCAGCCCCAGTAGGGGGAGGTTTAGCTCCTACGAGCAGTACTTC.

The chain carries TRBV5-6 and TRBJ2-1, with D perhaps matching TRBD1 or TRBD2 (5 bases each). This CDR3 has 16 amino acids. Germline V gene lookup returns CDR1 SGHDT and CDR2 YYEEEE. V lost 3 bases, J lost 0 bases, and 13 bases lay in between. The CDR3 bases are TGTGCCAGCAGCTCCGGGACCTTCAGCTCCTACAATGAGCAGTTCTTC. Translated, it gives CASSSGTFSSYNEQFF.

V and J are TRBV5-1 and TRBJ1-3, with a tentative D call TRBD1 (5 bases). Trimming removed 0 bases from V and 3 bases from J, with 22 bases in between. Looked up from germline, CDR1 is SGHRS and CDR2 is YFSETQ. This CDR3 has 19 residues. CDR3 coding DNA: TGCGCCAGCAGCTTGGACGGTTTAAGGGACTTCCTCCGTGGAAACACCATATATTTT. Residues: CASSLDGLRDFLRGNTIYF.

The chain has TRBV7-3 and TRBJ2-3; maybe TRBD1 (5 bases). Trimming left V 5 bases short and J 5 bases short, with 14 bases between. CDR1 and CDR2 (germline): SGHTA, FQGTGA. The CDR3 is 14 residues long. The CDR3 nucleotides are TGTGCCAGCAGCCAACAGGCCCGCGGAGATACGCAGTATTTT. It is translated as CASSQQARGDTQYF.

This chain uses TRBV20-1 with TRBJ2-1, with 10 bases lining up with TRBD2. Trimming cost V 3 bases and J 10 bases; bases outside gene matches: 9. The CDR3 extends over 14 amino acids. Germline CDR1 is DFQATT and CDR2 is SNEGSKA (reference sequence). The CDR3 region has the DNA TGCAGTGCTAGTCCTAGCGGGGGACCTGGGGAGCAGTTCTTC. This encodes CSASPSGGPGEQFF.

This sequence joins TRBV19 and TRBJ1-2, with D unresolved. In germline, CDR1 is LNHDA, CDR2 SQIVND (reference sequence). V was pared by 6 bases and J by 0 bases, with 14 bases between. This CDR3 has 15 amino acids. The CDR3 region has the DNA TGTGCCAGTAGGCCCGGGGATCCCCCTAACTATGGCTACACCTTC. The encoded protein is CASRPGDPPNYGYTF.

The chain recombines TRBV6-1 with TRBJ1-6; possibly TRBD1 for D (5 bases). Germline CDR1 MNHNS, CDR2 SASEGT. This CDR3 is built from 15 residues. Trimming shortened V by 2 bases and J by 7 bases, and 12 bases separated the two germline ends. In nucleotides, the CDR3 is TGTGCCAGCAGTGAATTAGGGGTCAAGAATTCACCCCTCCACTTT. Residues: CASSELGVKNSPLHF.

V usage is TRBV5-1 and J usage is TRBJ2-5; D is perhaps TRBD1 (5 bases). The end of the DNA is better explained by TRBJ2-7, so the J call may be wrong. The CDR3 has 13 residues. CDR1 SGHRS and CDR2 YFSETQ come from the germline V gene. The CDR3 region is CASSLGGPNEQYF. CDR3 nucleotide sequence: TGCGCCAGCAGCTTGGGGGGCCCCAACGAGCAGTACTTC.

The chain uses TRBV5-5 and TRBJ1-2, with 9 bases aligning to TRBD1. Trimming took 6 bases from V and 8 from J; bases not matched to a gene: 14. The V gene's germline CDR1 is SGHKS and CDR2 YYEKEE (reference sequence). The CDR3 length is 15 residues. The CDR3 loop is CASTLGTGGSGGYTF. The CDR3 coding sequence is TGTGCCAGCACTCTTGGAACAGGGGGCTCTGGGGGCTACACCTTC.